This T cell receptor beta chain was profiled in a study of graft-versus-host responses after intestinal transplantation. Whole-study context: Tacrolimus and steroids were given for about 3 years to all recipients after anti-thymocyte globulin induction. Notes on the study in general: Graft-donor T cell macrochimerism in patients accompanied high graft-versus-host to host-versus-graft clonal ratios in allografts.

Of note for this clone: Its antigen is not known.

Clones were read by immunoSEQ multiplex PCR, and TCRdb kept only the in-frame ones, dropping some. The table lists over 70,000 clones, 75% to 90% of them singletons. Germline CDR1 is MDHEN and CDR2 is SYDVKM. This CDR3 comprises 15 residues. Trimming at V came to 2 bases and at J to 1 base, leaving 1 base not matched to a gene. The source of this sequence is a human donor who received an intestinal transplant. The rearrangement uses TRBV28 and TRBJ2-3; 9 nucleotides align to TRBD2. The specimen was unstimulated CD8+ T cells sorted from spleen or lymph node cells, collected before intestinal transplant. The CDR3 spells CASSLAGGGTDTQYF. CDR3 nucleotides: TGTGCCAGCAGTTTAGCGGGAGGGGGCACAGATACGCAGTATTTT.